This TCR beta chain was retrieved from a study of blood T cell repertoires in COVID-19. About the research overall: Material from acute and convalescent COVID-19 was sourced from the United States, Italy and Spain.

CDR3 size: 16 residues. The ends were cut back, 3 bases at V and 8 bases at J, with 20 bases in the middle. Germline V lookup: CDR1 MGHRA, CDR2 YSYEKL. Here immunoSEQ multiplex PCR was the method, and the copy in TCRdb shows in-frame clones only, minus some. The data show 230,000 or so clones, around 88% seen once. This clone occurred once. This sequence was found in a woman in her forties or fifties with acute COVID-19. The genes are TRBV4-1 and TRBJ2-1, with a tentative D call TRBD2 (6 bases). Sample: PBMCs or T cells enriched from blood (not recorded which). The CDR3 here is CASSHFLATAVYEQFF. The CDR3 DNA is TGCGCCAGCAGCCACTTCCTAGCGACTGCAGTTTATGAGCAGTTCTTC.